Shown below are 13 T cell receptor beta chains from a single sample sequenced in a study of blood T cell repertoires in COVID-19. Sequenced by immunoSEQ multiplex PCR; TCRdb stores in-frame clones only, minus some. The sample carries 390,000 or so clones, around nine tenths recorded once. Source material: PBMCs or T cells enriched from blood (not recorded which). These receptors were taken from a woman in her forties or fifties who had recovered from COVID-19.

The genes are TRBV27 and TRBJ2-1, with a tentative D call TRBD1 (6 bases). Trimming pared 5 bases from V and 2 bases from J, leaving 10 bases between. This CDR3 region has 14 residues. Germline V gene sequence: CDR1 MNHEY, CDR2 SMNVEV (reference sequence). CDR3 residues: CASSGWDTYNEQFF. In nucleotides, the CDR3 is TGTGCCAGCAGTGGATGGGACACCTACAATGAGCAGTTCTTC.

For the CDR3, the DNA is TGTGCCAGCGCTCGAGAGGCGGGACTAGCGGACCAAGAGACCCAGTACTTC. Translated: CASAREAGLADQETQYF. J is TRBJ2-5 and V is TRBV9; 11 nucleotides align to TRBD2. The germline gives CDR1 SGDLS, CDR2 YYNGEE. The CDR3 has 17 amino acids. V trimming: 7 bases; J trimming: 0 bases; junction bases outside the gene matches: 11.

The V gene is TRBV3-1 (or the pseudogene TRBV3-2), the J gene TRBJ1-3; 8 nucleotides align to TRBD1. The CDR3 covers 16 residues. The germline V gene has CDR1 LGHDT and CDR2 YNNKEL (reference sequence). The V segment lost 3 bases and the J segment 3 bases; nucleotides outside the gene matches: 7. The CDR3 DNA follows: TGTGCCAGCAGCCAGCTAACAGGGGGTAGTGGAAACACCATATATTTT. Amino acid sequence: CASSQLTGGSGNTIYF.

Written as DNA, the CDR3 is TGTGCCAGCAGTGCGACAGGGGGGTACGAGCAGTACTTC. Protein product: CASSATGGYEQYF. V is TRBV6-4 and J is TRBJ2-7; 9 positions agree with TRBD1. The length of the CDR3 is 13 residues. The ends lost 4 bases at V and 4 bases at J; junction bases unmatched: 2. Germline CDR1 MRHNA, CDR2 SNTAGT.

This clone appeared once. The CDR3 nucleotides are TGTGCCAGCAGCTTTAGAGGGGGCAACACCGGGGAGCTGTTTTTT. As protein: CASSFRGGNTGELFF. V and J are TRBV7-2 and TRBJ2-2, with 7 bases aligning to TRBD1. V shed 3 bases, J shed 2 bases, and the junction held 3 bases outside the gene matches. Germline V gene data show CDR1 as SGHTA and CDR2 as FQGNSA. This CDR3 region has 15 residues.

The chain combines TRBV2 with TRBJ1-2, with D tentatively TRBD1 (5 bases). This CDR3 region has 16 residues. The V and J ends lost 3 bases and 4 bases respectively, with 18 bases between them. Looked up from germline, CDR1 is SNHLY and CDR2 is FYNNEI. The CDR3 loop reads CASSEFGADSSYGYTF. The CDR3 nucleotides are TGTGCCAGCAGTGAGTTTGGGGCCGACTCCTCCTATGGCTACACCTTC.

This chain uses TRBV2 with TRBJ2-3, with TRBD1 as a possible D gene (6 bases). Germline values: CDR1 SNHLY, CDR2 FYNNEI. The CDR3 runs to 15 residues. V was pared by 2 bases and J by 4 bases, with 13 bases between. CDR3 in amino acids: CASSEQGRFPDTQYF. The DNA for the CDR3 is TGTGCCAGCAGTGAACAGGGGAGATTCCCAGATACGCAGTATTTT. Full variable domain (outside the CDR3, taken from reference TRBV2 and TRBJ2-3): EPEVTQTPSHQVTQMGQEVILRCVPISNHLYFYWYRQILGQKVEFLVSFYNNEISEKSEIFDDQFSVERPDGSNFTLKIRSTKLEDSAMYFCASSEQGRFPDTQYFGPGTRLTVL.

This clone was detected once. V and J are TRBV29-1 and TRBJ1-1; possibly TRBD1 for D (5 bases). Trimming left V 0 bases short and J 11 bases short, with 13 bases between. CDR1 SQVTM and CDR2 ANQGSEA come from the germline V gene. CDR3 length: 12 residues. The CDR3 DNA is TGCAGCGTTGAAGACCTATCGGGGGAGGCTTTCTTT. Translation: CSVEDLSGEAFF.

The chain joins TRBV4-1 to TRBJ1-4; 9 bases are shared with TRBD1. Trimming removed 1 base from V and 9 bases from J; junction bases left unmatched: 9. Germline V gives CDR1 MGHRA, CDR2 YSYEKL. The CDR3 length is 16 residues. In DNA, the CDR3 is TGCGCCAGCAGCCAAGTGAGGACAGGGGCAGAGAAAAAACTGTTTTTT. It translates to CASSQVRTGAEKKLFF.

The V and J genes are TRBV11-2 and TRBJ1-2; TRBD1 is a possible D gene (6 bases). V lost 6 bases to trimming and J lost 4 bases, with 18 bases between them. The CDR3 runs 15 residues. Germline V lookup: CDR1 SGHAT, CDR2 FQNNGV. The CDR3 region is CASRLQGNSLYGYTF. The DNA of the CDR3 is TGTGCCAGCAGACTTCAGGGGAACTCCCTCTATGGCTACACCTTC.

This CDR3 reads CASSREVGNQPQHF. The CDR3 bases are TGTGCCAGCTCCCGGGAGGTGGGCAATCAGCCCCAGCATTTT. The chain recombines TRBV2 with TRBJ1-5; D is ambiguous. The length of the CDR3 is 14 residues. Trimming cost V 8 bases and J 2 bases, with 13 bases left between them. Germline lookup yields CDR1 SNHLY and CDR2 FYNNEI.

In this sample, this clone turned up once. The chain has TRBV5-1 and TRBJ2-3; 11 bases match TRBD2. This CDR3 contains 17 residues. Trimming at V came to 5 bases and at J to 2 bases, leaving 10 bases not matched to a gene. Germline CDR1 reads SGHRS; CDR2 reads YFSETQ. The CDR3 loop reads CASRKGTSGINTDTQYF. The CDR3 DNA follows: TGCGCCAGCAGAAAAGGGACTAGCGGAATCAACACAGATACGCAGTATTTT.

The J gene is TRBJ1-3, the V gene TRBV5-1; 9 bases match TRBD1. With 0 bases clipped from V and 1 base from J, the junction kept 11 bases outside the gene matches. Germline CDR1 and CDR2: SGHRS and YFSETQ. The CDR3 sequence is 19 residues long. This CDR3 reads CASSLGPGQGALSGNTIYF. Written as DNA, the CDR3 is TGCGCCAGCAGCTTGGGGCCGGGACAGGGCGCACTGTCTGGAAACACCATATATTTT. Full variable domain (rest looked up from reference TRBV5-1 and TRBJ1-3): KAGVTQTPRYLIKTRGQQVTLSCSPISGHRSVSWYQQTPGQGLQFLFEYFSETQRNKGNFPGRFSGRQFSNSRSEMNVSTLELGDSALYLCASSLGPGQGALSGNTIYFGEGSWLTVV.